This entry describes one T cell receptor beta chain. The germline CDR1 and CDR2 sequences are SGHTA and FQGNSA. CDR3 length: 14 amino acids. Trimming removed 5 bases from V and 6 bases from J, with 15 bases in between. Generated by immunoSEQ multiplex PCR, the TCRdb table keeps only in-frame clones and is missing some. The data contain some 160,000 clones, approximately 89% of them singletons. The data are from a study of cytomegalovirus exposure and HLA in healthy donors. Looking at the study overall: The roughly 110 validation repertoires used the same platform as the 550 to 800 first-cohort repertoires (as reported by a later analysis).

Sequencing was performed on PBMCs. The chain is built from TRBV7-2 and TRBJ2-3; D gene ambiguous. The source is a man aged 18-30 years in good health and CMV-seronegative. The CDR3 reads CASSPSPPSDTQYF. CDR3 nucleotides: TGTGCCAGCAGCCCCTCCCCCCCCTCGGATACGCAGTATTTT.